This passage covers 4 T cell receptor beta chains from one sample sequenced in a study of PD-1 blockade in classical Hodgkin lymphoma. Relapse after autologous stem cell transplantation occurred in every patient, and brentuximab vedotin exposure varied. Only in-frame clones appear in the TCRdb table, and some are missing; sequencing was by immunoSEQ multiplex PCR. The sample includes 35,000 or so clones, 60% to 80% seen only once; the top ten take about 14%. The source was peripheral blood mononuclear cells (PBMCs), collected before the second cycle of nivolumab. The receptors were sampled from a human donor with classical Hodgkin lymphoma.

The chain is built from TRBV5-4 and TRBJ2-3; D not certain. V was clipped by 4 bases and J by 5 bases, with 8 bases between them. Germline lookup yields CDR1 SGHNT and CDR2 YYREEE (reference sequence). The CDR3 has 12 residues. This CDR3 reads CASSPSKDTQYF. CDR3 bases: TGTGCCAGCAGCCCCTCGAAAGATACGCAGTATTTT.

The chain combines TRBV6-4 with TRBJ2-7; D could derive from TRBD1 or TRBD2 (7 bases each). The CDR3 has 13 residues. The V end was cut by 6 bases, the J end by 2 bases, with 11 bases between. Germline assignment: CDR1 MRHNA and CDR2 SNTAGT. CDR3 DNA sequence: TGTGCCAGCAGGGGGGGGACAGCCTACGAGCAGTACTTC. Amino acids: CASRGGTAYEQYF.

The V call is TRBV28, the J call TRBJ2-1; 10 bases align to TRBD2. CDR3 size: 14 residues. With V trimmed by 5 bases and J by 8 bases, 6 bases remained unmatched. CDR1 is MDHEN, CDR2 SYDVKM, per germline. The CDR3 DNA reads TGTGCCAGCAGTCTAGCGGGAGTAAAGTATGAGCAGTTCTTC. Translation: CASSLAGVKYEQFF. The complete variable domain, with remaining parts taken from reference TRBV28 and TRBJ2-1, reads DVKVTQSSRYLVKRTGEKVFLECVQDMDHENMFWYRQDPGLGLRLIYFSYDVKMKEKGDIPEGYSVSREKKERFSLILESASTNQTSMYLCASSLAGVKYEQFFGPGTRLTVL.

This clone has only one observation. The rearrangement uses TRBV9 and TRBJ2-2, with D possibly being TRBD1 (6 bases). The CDR3 contains 17 residues. The germline V and J ends were trimmed by 0 bases and 0 bases, with 12 bases remaining between them. The germline gives CDR1 SGDLS, CDR2 YYNGEE. CDR3 sequence reads: CASSVGFGTTNTGELFF. CDR3 bases: TGTGCCAGCAGCGTAGGCTTTGGGACAACGAACACCGGGGAGCTGTTTTTT.